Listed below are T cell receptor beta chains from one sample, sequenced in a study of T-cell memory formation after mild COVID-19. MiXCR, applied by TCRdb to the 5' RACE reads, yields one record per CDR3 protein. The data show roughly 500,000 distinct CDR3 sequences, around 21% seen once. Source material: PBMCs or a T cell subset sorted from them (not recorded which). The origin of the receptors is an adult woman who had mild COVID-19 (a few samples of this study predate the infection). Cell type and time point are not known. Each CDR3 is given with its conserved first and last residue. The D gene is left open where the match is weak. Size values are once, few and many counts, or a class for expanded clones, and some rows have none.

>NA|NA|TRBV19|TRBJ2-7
CASSMLRGSSYEQYF
TGTGCCAGTAGTATGCTGAGGGGCTCATCCTACGAGCAGTACTTC
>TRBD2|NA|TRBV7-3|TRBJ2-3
CASSPQRGGRTDTQYF
TGTGCCAGCAGCCCGCAGCGGGGGGGCCGCACAGATACGCAGTATTTT
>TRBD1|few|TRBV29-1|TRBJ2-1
CSVERRGTGFPYNEQFF
TGCAGCGTTGAGCGGCGCGGGACAGGGTTCCCCTACAATGAGCAGTTCTTC
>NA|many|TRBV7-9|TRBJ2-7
CASSLVSYEQYF
TGTGCCAGCAGCTTAGTATCCTACGAGCAGTACTTC
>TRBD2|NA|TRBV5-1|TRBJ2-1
CASSSGLPNNEQFF
TGCGCCAGCAGCTCGGGACTACCTAACAATGAGCAGTTCTTC
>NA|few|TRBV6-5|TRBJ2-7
CASRRDYEQYF
TGTGCCAGCAGACGTGACTACGAGCAGTACTTC
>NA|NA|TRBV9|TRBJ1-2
CASSVDGNYGYTF
TGTGCCAGCAGCGTAGATGGGAACTATGGCTACACCTTC
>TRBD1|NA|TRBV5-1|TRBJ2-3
CASSISTGYLDTQYF
TGCGCCAGCAGCATCTCGACAGGGTACTTAGATACGCAGTATTTT
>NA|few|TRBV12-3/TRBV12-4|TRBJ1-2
CASAKSDSNYGYTF
TGTGCCAGCGCAAAGTCGGACAGTAACTATGGCTACACCTTC
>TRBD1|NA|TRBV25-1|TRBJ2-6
CASSEQPGQGSGANVLTF
TGTGCCAGCAGTGAGCAACCGGGACAGGGTTCTGGGGCCAACGTCCTGACTTTC
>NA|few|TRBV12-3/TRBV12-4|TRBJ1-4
CASSTADSWSEKLFF
TGTGCCAGCAGTACCGCTGATTCCTGGAGTGAAAAACTGTTTTTT
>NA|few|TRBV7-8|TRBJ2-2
CASSLVGRGYTGELFF
TGTGCCAGCAGCTTAGTCGGTCGGGGGTACACCGGGGAGCTGTTTTTT
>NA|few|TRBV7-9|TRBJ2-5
CASSHPPGRIQETQYF
TGTGCCAGCAGCCACCCCCCGGGGCGTATCCAAGAGACCCAGTACTTC
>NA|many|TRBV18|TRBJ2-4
CASSPLTGELAKNIQYF
TGTGCCAGCTCACCCTTGACCGGGGAACTAGCCAAAAACATTCAGTACTTC
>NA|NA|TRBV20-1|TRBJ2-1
CSASVPGPEQFF
TGCAGTGCTAGCGTGCCCGGTCCGGAGCAGTTCTTC
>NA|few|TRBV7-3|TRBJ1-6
CASSLGGVPGSYNSPLHF
TGTGCCAGCAGCTTAGGCGGGGTTCCCGGCTCCTATAATTCACCCCTCCACTTT
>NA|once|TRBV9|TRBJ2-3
CASSVATEDTQYF
TGTGCCAGCAGCGTAGCTACAGAAGATACGCAGTATTTT
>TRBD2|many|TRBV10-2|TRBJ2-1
CASRSGGTYNEQFF
TGCGCCAGCAGGAGCGGGGGGACCTACAATGAGCAGTTCTTC
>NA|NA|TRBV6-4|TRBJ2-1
CASSDVAGSYNEQFF
TGTGCCAGCAGTGACGTGGCGGGCTCCTACAATGAGCAGTTCTTC
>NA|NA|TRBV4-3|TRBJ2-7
CASSHTKGEQYF
TGCGCCAGCAGCCACACAAAGGGCGAGCAGTACTTC
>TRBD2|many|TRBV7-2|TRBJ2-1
CASSILAGSANEQFF
TGTGCCAGCAGCATACTAGCGGGGAGCGCAAATGAGCAGTTCTTC
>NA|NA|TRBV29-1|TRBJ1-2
CSVPGEGLIYGYTF
TGCAGCGTCCCCGGGGAGGGTCTAATCTATGGCTACACCTTC
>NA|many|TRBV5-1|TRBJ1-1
CASSLGQENTEAFF
TGCGCCAGCAGCTTGGGTCAGGAGAACACTGAAGCTTTCTTT
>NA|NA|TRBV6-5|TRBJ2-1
CASSYSGVSSYNEQFF
TGTGCCAGCAGTTACTCGGGCGTTAGCTCCTACAATGAGCAGTTCTTC
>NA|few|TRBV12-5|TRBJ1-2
CASGFRRGGYTF
TGTGCTAGTGGTTTCCGTCGTGGGGGCTACACCTTC
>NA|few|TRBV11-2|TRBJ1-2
CASSLQPGYYGYTF
TGTGCCAGCAGCTTGCAGCCAGGGTACTATGGCTACACCTTC
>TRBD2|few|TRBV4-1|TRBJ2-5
CASSPRVERGRETQYF
TGCGCCAGCAGCCCCAGGGTTGAGCGGGGAAGGGAGACCCAGTACTTC
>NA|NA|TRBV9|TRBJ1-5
CASSVAGGSNQPQHF
TGTGCCAGCAGCGTAGCGGGGGGTAGCAATCAGCCCCAGCATTTT